These T cell receptor beta chains were read from a single sample in a study of T-cell memory formation after mild COVID-19. TCRdb re-called the 5' RACE reads with MiXCR, one entry per CDR3 protein. The table records about 240,000 distinct CDR3 sequences, over 9% of them present only once. The sequenced sample was PBMCs or a T cell subset sorted from them (not recorded which). These receptor sequences come from a man aged 18-30 years who had mild COVID-19 (a few samples of this study predate the infection). Cell type and time point are not known. Both conserved end residues are part of each CDR3. A D gene is named only where the DNA matches it firmly. Clone size appears in some rows only: once, few, many, or a class for an expanded clone.

j_call d_call cdr3_length clone_size v_call cdr3_aa cdr3_nt
TRBJ2-3 NA 14 few TRBV7-2 CASSLVIGADTQYF TGTGCCAGCAGCTTAGTGATTGGCGCAGATACGCAGTATTTT
TRBJ1-5 NA 13 few TRBV2 CATAYGAGQPQHF TGTGCCACCGCCTACGGGGCTGGTCAGCCCCAGCATTTT
TRBJ1-1 NA 14 NA TRBV4-1 CASSRGALDTEAFF TGCGCCAGCAGCCGCGGGGCTTTGGACACTGAAGCTTTCTTT
TRBJ1-2 NA 13 many TRBV7-3 CASSLDRKDGYTF TGTGCCAGCAGCTTAGATAGAAAGGACGGCTACACCTTC
TRBJ2-3 NA 13 NA TRBV29-1 CSVEGPRTDTQYF TGCAGCGTTGAAGGACCACGCACAGATACGCAGTATTTT
TRBJ1-6 TRBD1 15 NA TRBV20-1 CSAREAGGRNSPLHF TGCAGTGCTAGAGAAGCAGGGGGTCGCAATTCACCCCTCCACTTT
TRBJ2-3 TRBD2 15 few TRBV5-1 CASSGAGVSADTQYF TGCGCCAGCAGCGGGGCGGGAGTTTCAGCGGATACGCAGTATTTT
TRBJ2-1 NA 15 few TRBV7-2 CASSLRALSYNEQFF TGTGCCAGCAGCCTCAGGGCCCTCTCCTACAATGAGCAGTTCTTC
TRBJ2-3 TRBD2 16 few TRBV4-1 CASSQDLGGITDTQYF TGCGCCAGCAGCCAAGATTTGGGGGGGATCACAGATACGCAGTATTTT
TRBJ2-7 NA 14 few TRBV12-3/TRBV12-4 CASSFGTQTYEQYF TGTGCCAGCAGTTTTGGGACCCAGACCTACGAGCAGTACTTC
TRBJ2-3 NA 11 few TRBV13 CASSPGATQYF TGTGCCAGCAGCCCCGGGGCTACGCAGTATTTT
TRBJ1-6 NA 15 few TRBV9 CASSGLQGSNSPLHF TGTGCCAGCAGCGGCCTACAGGGATCAAATTCACCCCTCCACTTT
TRBJ1-2 NA 14 NA TRBV5-1 CASSADTRDYGYTF TGCGCCAGCAGCGCGGACACTAGGGACTATGGCTACACCTTC
TRBJ2-5 TRBD2 14 NA TRBV5-1 CASSLRSGGETQYF TGCGCCAGCAGCTTGCGTTCGGGGGGAGAGACCCAGTACTTC
TRBJ1-1 NA 13 NA TRBV10-1 CASRQGGGTEAFF TGCGCCAGCAGACAGGGAGGCGGCACTGAAGCTTTCTTT
TRBJ2-3 TRBD2 15 NA TRBV4-1 CASSQGLAGANTQYF TGCGCCAGCAGCCAAGGGCTAGCGGGAGCAAATACGCAGTATTTT
TRBJ2-6 NA 14 many TRBV7-2 CASSFISGANVLTF TGTGCCAGCAGCTTCATCTCTGGGGCCAACGTCCTGACTTTC
TRBJ2-3 TRBD2 14 NA TRBV6-1 CASIRTSLPDTQYF TGTGCCAGCATCCGGACTAGCTTGCCAGATACGCAGTATTTT
TRBJ2-7 NA 13 NA TRBV7-6 CASSLEGSAEQYF TGTGCCAGCAGCTTAGAAGGATCTGCCGAGCAGTACTTC
TRBJ1-1 NA 14 few TRBV6-6 CASSYSRSNTEAFF TGTGCCAGCAGTTACTCTAGGTCGAACACTGAAGCTTTCTTT
TRBJ2-3 TRBD2 14 NA TRBV24-1 CATAPAGASDTQYF TGTGCCACCGCCCCAGCGGGGGCCTCGGATACGCAGTATTTT
TRBJ2-1 TRBD1 18 NA TRBV3-1 CASSLRPGQGGPYNEQFF TGTGCCAGCAGCCTTCGTCCGGGACAGGGAGGCCCCTACAATGAGCAGTTCTTC
TRBJ1-1 NA 12 NA TRBV7-2 CASSLDTTEAFF TGTGCCAGCAGCTTGGATACCACTGAAGCTTTCTTT
TRBJ1-1 NA 17 NA TRBV6-5 CASSYSSGGKENTEAFF TGTGCCAGCAGTTACTCGTCCGGGGGAAAAGAGAACACTGAAGCTTTCTTT